These T cell receptor beta chains were read from a single sample in a study of T cells after yellow fever vaccination. TCRdb independently ran MiXCR on the 5' RACE reads; one entry per CDR3 protein. The sample has 350,000 to 450,000 distinct CDR3 sequences, more than 5.5% seen once. The sequenced sample was PBMCs, obtained 5 days after the yellow fever booster vaccination. The receptors here all came from a man younger than 45 who received the YFV17D yellow fever vaccine. Each CDR3 is given with its conserved first and last residue. Each record gives: V gene, clone size, D gene, J gene, CDR3 protein, CDR3 DNA. The D gene is left open where the match is weak. Size is omitted from some rows. Given values are once, few, many or a class for expanded clones.

V: TRBV7-2
size: many
D: -
J: TRBJ2-7
CDR3: CASSLGVPSSSYEQYF
DNA: TGTGCCAGCAGCTTAGGGGTTCCCTCGAGCTCCTACGAGCAGTACTTC

V: TRBV12-3/TRBV12-4
size: few
D: TRBD1
J: TRBJ1-2
CDR3: CASSLRGRGIGYTF
DNA: TGTGCCAGCAGTCTCAGGGGGCGCGGAATTGGCTACACCTTC

V: TRBV20-1
size: few
D: -
J: TRBJ2-7
CDR3: CSARDPGAGIYEQYF
DNA: TGCAGTGCTAGAGACCCAGGAGCAGGAATCTACGAGCAGTACTTC

V: TRBV7-9
size: few
D: -
J: TRBJ2-1
CDR3: CASSLEAAAHGEQFF
DNA: TGTGCCAGCAGCTTAGAGGCGGCAGCCCACGGGGAGCAGTTCTTC

V: TRBV20-1
size: many
D: -
J: TRBJ2-7
CDR3: CSARGLGDYEQYF
DNA: TGCAGTGCTAGAGGACTAGGGGACTACGAGCAGTACTTC

V: TRBV3-1
size: -
D: -
J: TRBJ1-4
CDR3: CASSQEPEKLFF
DNA: TGTGCCAGCAGCCAAGAACCTGAAAAACTGTTTTTT

V: TRBV7-2
size: few
D: TRBD2
J: TRBJ2-7
CDR3: CASTLTSGSYEQYF
DNA: TGTGCCAGCACCCTGACTAGCGGGAGCTACGAGCAGTACTTC

V: TRBV20-1
size: few
D: TRBD2
J: TRBJ2-1
CDR3: CSASASGRIHEQFF
DNA: TGCAGTGCTTCCGCTAGCGGGAGAATCCATGAGCAGTTCTTC

V: TRBV29-1
size: -
D: -
J: TRBJ2-1
CDR3: CSVYRQGMNEQFF
DNA: TGCAGCGTTTATCGCCAGGGGATGAATGAGCAGTTCTTC

V: TRBV6-2/TRBV6-3
size: many
D: -
J: TRBJ2-2
CDR3: CASGHRDFGELFF
DNA: TGTGCCAGCGGCCACAGGGATTTCGGGGAGCTGTTTTTT

V: TRBV10-3
size: -
D: -
J: TRBJ2-7
CDR3: CAISERADEQYF
DNA: TGTGCCATCAGTGAGCGGGCGGACGAGCAGTACTTC

V: TRBV5-4
size: few
D: TRBD1
J: TRBJ2-2
CDR3: CASRRVKGQGRTGELFF
DNA: TGTGCCAGCAGACGGGTGAAGGGACAGGGAAGAACCGGGGAGCTGTTTTTT

V: TRBV6-4
size: many
D: -
J: TRBJ2-5
CDR3: CASSDSRSRDQETQYF
DNA: TGTGCCAGCAGTGACTCGAGGTCCAGGGACCAAGAGACCCAGTACTTC

V: TRBV10-3
size: -
D: -
J: TRBJ1-2
CDR3: CAISESDYGYTF
DNA: TGTGCCATCAGTGAAAGTGATTATGGCTACACCTTC

V: TRBV10-3
size: -
D: -
J: TRBJ2-3
CDR3: CAIRGPEHINTQYF
DNA: TGTGCCATCAGGGGGCCGGAGCACATTAATACGCAGTATTTT

V: TRBV7-8
size: few
D: -
J: TRBJ2-1
CDR3: CASSLATGTYNEQFF
DNA: TGTGCCAGCAGCTTAGCAACGGGAACCTACAATGAGCAGTTCTTC

V: TRBV12-3/TRBV12-4
size: few
D: -
J: TRBJ1-2
CDR3: CASSFAGGAYGYTF
DNA: TGTGCCAGCAGTTTCGCCGGGGGAGCGTATGGCTACACCTTC

V: TRBV5-1
size: -
D: -
J: TRBJ2-7
CDR3: CASSLVAPSEQYF
DNA: TGCGCCAGCAGCTTGGTCGCGCCCAGTGAGCAGTACTTC

V: TRBV11-2
size: many
D: TRBD2
J: TRBJ2-5
CDR3: CASSRGRAQETQYF
DNA: TGTGCCAGCAGCCGCGGGAGAGCTCAAGAGACCCAGTACTTC

V: TRBV5-1
size: many
D: -
J: TRBJ1-2
CDR3: CASSSTPREQDGYTF
DNA: TGCGCCAGCAGCTCCACCCCGCGGGAGCAGGATGGCTACACCTTC

V: TRBV3-1
size: few
D: -
J: TRBJ2-3
CDR3: CASSSYERDISRRQYF
DNA: TGTGCCAGCAGCTCTTACGAAAGGGACATCTCACGGAGGCAGTATTTT

V: TRBV29-1
size: many
D: -
J: TRBJ2-2
CDR3: CSVLDTGELFF
DNA: TGCAGCGTCCTAGACACCGGGGAGCTGTTTTTT

V: TRBV4-1
size: few
D: TRBD1
J: TRBJ2-7
CDR3: CASSPDRVGEQYF
DNA: TGCGCCAGCAGCCCGGACAGGGTAGGGGAGCAGTACTTC

V: TRBV7-9
size: -
D: TRBD1
J: TRBJ2-5
CDR3: CASSLRPGGRAETQYF
DNA: TGTGCCAGCAGCTTAAGGCCAGGGGGACGGGCGGAGACCCAGTACTTC

V: TRBV20-1
size: many
D: -
J: TRBJ2-2
CDR3: CSVRRPAAGELFF
DNA: TGCAGTGTCCGCCGACCGGCGGCTGGGGAGCTGTTTTTT

V: TRBV5-8
size: -
D: -
J: TRBJ2-1
CDR3: CASRLLGHEQFF
DNA: TGTGCCAGCAGACTACTAGGCCATGAGCAGTTCTTC

V: TRBV30
size: few
D: TRBD1
J: TRBJ1-3
CDR3: CAWWTGPGNTIYF
DNA: TGTGCCTGGTGGACAGGGCCTGGAAACACCATATATTTT

V: TRBV12-3/TRBV12-4
size: -
D: TRBD1
J: TRBJ1-6
CDR3: CASSFLGQGNSPLHF
DNA: TGTGCCAGCAGTTTTTTGGGACAGGGAAATTCACCCCTCCACTTT

V: TRBV5-6
size: many
D: TRBD2
J: TRBJ2-5
CDR3: CASSLASGRQETQYF
DNA: TGTGCCAGCAGCTTGGCTAGCGGACGCCAAGAGACCCAGTACTTC

V: TRBV7-2
size: -
D: -
J: TRBJ2-7
CDR3: CASTIDNAYEQYF
DNA: TGTGCCAGCACCATTGACAATGCCTATGAGCAGTACTTC

V: TRBV7-9
size: many
D: TRBD2
J: TRBJ2-1
CDR3: CASIPGGGEQFF
DNA: TGTGCCAGCATACCGGGAGGAGGGGAGCAGTTCTTC

V: TRBV7-2
size: few
D: -
J: TRBJ2-5
CDR3: CASSEHVRVVGQETQYF
DNA: TGTGCCAGCAGCGAGCACGTCAGGGTCGTGGGCCAAGAGACCCAGTACTTC

V: TRBV28
size: few
D: -
J: TRBJ2-7
CDR3: CASQRGVSYEQYF
DNA: TGTGCCAGCCAGAGGGGGGTGTCCTACGAGCAGTACTTC

V: TRBV7-9
size: -
D: -
J: TRBJ2-7
CDR3: CASSLATDQEQYF
DNA: TGTGCCAGCAGCTTAGCCACTGACCAAGAGCAGTACTTC

V: TRBV18
size: few
D: -
J: TRBJ2-5
CDR3: CASSPGRTQETQYF
DNA: TGTGCCAGCTCACCCGGACGGACCCAAGAGACCCAGTACTTC

V: TRBV4-3
size: few
D: -
J: TRBJ2-2
CDR3: CASSQDWAGGGVWTGELFF
DNA: TGCGCCAGCAGCCAAGATTGGGCCGGGGGAGGAGTATGGACCGGGGAGCTGTTTTTT

V: TRBV6-2/TRBV6-3
size: few
D: -
J: TRBJ2-2
CDR3: CASNLYKNTGELFF
DNA: TGTGCCAGCAATTTGTACAAAAACACCGGGGAGCTGTTTTTT

V: TRBV24-1
size: few
D: TRBD1
J: TRBJ2-2
CDR3: CATSDTNRGPNTGELFF
DNA: TGTGCCACCAGTGATACCAACAGGGGCCCGAACACCGGGGAGCTGTTTTTT

V: TRBV6-1
size: -
D: TRBD2
J: TRBJ2-3
CDR3: CASSELGLAGGPITDTQYF
DNA: TGTGCCAGCAGTGAACTAGGACTAGCGGGAGGGCCCATCACAGATACGCAGTATTTT

V: TRBV5-5
size: many
D: TRBD1
J: TRBJ2-7
CDR3: CASSPAGRGSLEQYF
DNA: TGTGCCAGCAGCCCGGCGGGCAGGGGGTCACTCGAGCAGTACTTC

V: TRBV5-1
size: -
D: -
J: TRBJ2-2
CDR3: CASSLDAGPNTGELFF
DNA: TGCGCCAGCAGCTTGGATGCAGGGCCGAACACCGGGGAGCTGTTTTTT

V: TRBV20-1
size: many
D: TRBD1
J: TRBJ1-5
CDR3: CSASGQGATNNQPQHF
DNA: TGCAGTGCTAGTGGGCAGGGGGCGACCAACAATCAGCCCCAGCATTTT